This TCR beta chain derives from a study of T cell responses to AZD1222 COVID-19 vaccine. The germline V gene has CDR1 MDHEN and CDR2 SYDVKM. Trimming shortened V by 8 bases and J by 2 bases, and 10 bases separated the two germline ends. The CDR3 spans 12 residues. The method was immunoSEQ multiplex PCR; TCRdb's version includes in-frame clones alone and lacks a portion of them. The repertoire has under 200,000 clones, less than 95% of them found once; the top ten carry less than 1.6%. The receptor comes from an adult in good health. Specimen: peripheral blood, collected on day 0 of AZD1222 vaccination. The V call is TRBV28, the J call TRBJ2-7, with D unresolved. The CDR3 DNA is TGTGCCAGCCACTCCTGGCCCTACGAGCAGTACTTC. Translation: CASHSWPYEQYF.